The rows below give T cell receptor beta chains drawn from one sample of a study of T-cell reconstitution after alpha-beta-depleted transplantation in children. TCRdb recomputed calls from the PCR reads with MiXCR, one row per CDR3 protein. Seen here are 500,000 or so distinct CDR3 sequences, roughly an eighth observed once, and the top ten hold 14%. The material sequenced was PBMCs, mostly from graft donor cells, taken 180 days after TCRalphabeta/CD19-depleted stem cell transplant. Receptors were obtained from a female patient aged 2-15 years who had a stem cell transplant for aplastic anemia, so the T cells may come from the graft donor. Both conserved end residues are part of each CDR3. Fields, in order: J gene, V gene, clone size, D gene, CDR3 protein, CDR3 DNA. The D gene is left open where the match is weak. The size entry is marked missing in some rows and otherwise reads once, few, many or a size class.

TRBJ1-1	TRBV14	many	-	CASSRNRNTEAFF	TGTGCCAGCAGCCGAAACAGGAACACTGAAGCTTTCTTT
TRBJ1-5	TRBV20-1	few	-	CSASGQFNQPQHF	TGCAGTGCTAGTGGGCAGTTTAATCAGCCCCAGCATTTT
TRBJ1-2	TRBV27	few	TRBD1	CASTRQGDYGYTF	TGTGCCAGCACCCGACAGGGAGACTATGGCTACACCTTC
TRBJ1-1	TRBV28	few	-	CASCDTTNTEAFF	TGTGCCAGCTGTGACACAACAAACACTGAAGCTTTCTTT
TRBJ1-1	TRBV6-2/TRBV6-3	-	-	CASREAPTEAFF	TGTGCCAGCAGGGAGGCACCCACTGAAGCTTTCTTT
TRBJ2-7	TRBV20-1	few	-	CSAPPIGREQYF	TGCAGTGCTCCACCAATCGGGCGGGAGCAGTACTTC
TRBJ2-5	TRBV20-1	-	-	CSAGAPQRSRYQETQYF	TGCAGTGCTGGCGCGCCCCAGCGGTCACGATACCAAGAGACCCAGTACTTC
TRBJ1-2	TRBV7-9	many	-	CASSSWTGNNYGYTF	TGTGCCAGCAGCTCCTGGACGGGCAATAACTATGGCTACACCTTC
TRBJ2-1	TRBV12-3/TRBV12-4	few	TRBD2	CASSFRSGRARNEQFF	TGTGCCAGCAGTTTTAGGAGCGGGAGGGCCCGGAATGAGCAGTTCTTC
TRBJ2-7	TRBV30	-	-	CAWSVPAGRVNEQYF	TGTGCCTGGAGTGTACCCGCAGGGCGGGTTAACGAGCAGTACTTC
TRBJ2-5	TRBV27	-	TRBD2	CASSLGLAGPQTQYF	TGTGCCAGCAGTTTGGGGCTAGCGGGGCCCCAGACCCAGTACTTC
TRBJ1-1	TRBV20-1	few	-	CSAYGDWNTEAFF	TGCAGTGCTTACGGGGACTGGAACACTGAAGCTTTCTTT
TRBJ2-7	TRBV7-2	-	-	CASSLSPGRDEQYF	TGTGCCAGCAGCTTATCCCCGGGACGGGACGAGCAGTACTTC
TRBJ1-1	TRBV5-1	many	-	CASSLDTWVSNTEAFF	TGCGCCAGCAGCTTGGACACGTGGGTGTCGAACACTGAAGCTTTCTTT
TRBJ2-3	TRBV2	-	TRBD2	CASSVGTSLFTDTQYF	TGTGCCAGCAGCGTTGGGACTAGCTTATTCACAGATACGCAGTATTTT
TRBJ1-1	TRBV7-9	few	-	CASSPRPSMNTEAFF	TGTGCCAGCAGCCCCCGTCCTAGCATGAACACTGAAGCTTTCTTT
TRBJ2-3	TRBV27	-	-	CASRVRERLEDTQYF	TGTGCCAGCAGGGTACGGGAGAGGCTGGAAGATACGCAGTATTTT
TRBJ1-1	TRBV28	few	-	CASSTPRYEAFF	TGTGCCAGCAGCACCCCGAGATATGAAGCTTTCTTT
TRBJ1-6	TRBV12-3/TRBV12-4	-	-	CASSPRVRADSPLHF	TGTGCCAGCAGTCCCCGAGTTCGGGCAGATTCACCCCTCCACTTT